This TCR beta chain was sequenced for a study of CD8 T cells in ankylosing spondylitis. The sample holds a few counts of this clonotype. What it binds is unknown. Germline CDR1 and CDR2: LGHDT and YNNKEL (reference sequence). The V and J ends lost 4 bases and 0 bases respectively, with 9 bases between them. This CDR3 contains 14 residues. General study results and limits: Within matched ankylosing spondylitis synovial fluid, disease-linked clones were reportedly significantly enriched. Ankylosing spondylitis blood appeared to be characterized by a TCR beta motif of roughly eight highly homologous variants.

TCRdb re-called the 5' RACE reads through MiXCR, storing one row per CDR3 protein. The sample lists approximately 400,000 distinct CDR3 sequences, about 25% occurring once. This clonotype was sampled from a male donor with ankylosing spondylitis. Sequenced material: blood, either unsorted or a sorted T cell fraction (not recorded which). The genes are TRBV3-1 and TRBJ1-2, with a possible D match to TRBD1 (6 bases). The CDR3, as DNA: TGTGCCAGCAGCCGAAGGACAGCTAACTATGGCTACACCTTC. As protein: CASSRRTANYGYTF. The complete variable domain, with remaining parts taken from reference TRBV3-1 and TRBJ1-2, reads DTAVSQTPKYLVTQMGNDKSIKCEQNLGHDTMYWYKQDSKKFLKIMFSYNNKELIINETVPNRFSPKSPDKAHLNLHINSLELGDSAVYFCASSRRTANYGYTFGSGTRLTVV.